Reported below is one T cell receptor (beta chain). The data were taken from a study of blood T cell repertoires in COVID-19. The assay was immunoSEQ multiplex PCR, and TCRdb's table has in-frame clones only and misses some. The sample lists some 49,000 clones, 80% to 85% occurring once. V gave up 10 bases and J gave up 4 bases; unmatched junction bases: 6. This CDR3 contains 14 residues. Germline-derived CDR1 and CDR2 are ENHRY and SYGVKD. J is TRBJ2-1 and V is TRBV10-3, with 11 nucleotides matching TRBD2. Sequencing was done on a sample of peripheral blood. The TCR sequence derives from an elderly woman with COVID-19, enrolled during active disease. CDR3 residues: CATQTSGTYNEQFF. In DNA, the CDR3 is TGTGCCACCCAGACTAGCGGGACATACAATGAGCAGTTCTTC.